Below, 9 T cell receptor beta chains from the same sample are listed, as sequenced in a study of blood T cell repertoires in COVID-19. Sequencing used immunoSEQ multiplex PCR; TCRdb keeps in-frame clones, though not all of them. The sample lists about 150,000 clones, around 80% seen once, with 13% to 15% in the top ten. Sample: peripheral blood. These receptors originate from a human donor with acute or convalescent COVID-19. The donor label of this sample is uncertain.

Here the CDR3 DNA reads TGTGCCAGCTCACCACGATCGGGGAAAGATGGCTACACCTTC. Its translation: CASSPRSGKDGYTF. This chain uses TRBV18 with TRBJ1-2; no reliable D call. The CDR3 totals 14 residues. Trimming cost V 1 base and J 6 bases, with 12 bases left between them. The germline gives CDR1 KGHSH, CDR2 LQKENI.

This chain links TRBV2 with TRBJ2-1; 10 positions match TRBD2. The CDR3 sequence is 14 residues long. Germline V lookup: CDR1 SNHLY, CDR2 FYNNEI. Trimming removed 8 bases from V and 8 bases from J; junction bases left unmatched: 9. The DNA of the CDR3 is TGTGCCAGCCTAGAGCGGGGGGGCAAGGATGAGCAGTTCTTC. Amino acid sequence: CASLERGGKDEQFF. The full variable domain, its missing parts supplied by reference TRBV2 and TRBJ2-1, is EPEVTQTPSHQVTQMGQEVILRCVPISNHLYFYWYRQILGQKVEFLVSFYNNEISEKSEIFDDQFSVERPDGSNFTLKIRSTKLEDSAMYFCASLERGGKDEQFFGPGTRLTVL.

The V and J genes are TRBV7-2 and TRBJ2-3, with D possibly matching TRBD2 (5 bases). Per germline, CDR1 SGHTA and CDR2 FQGNSA. V was cut by 2 bases and J by 4 bases, with 7 bases left in between. The CDR3 runs to 13 residues. The CDR3 nucleotides read TGTGCCAGCAGCTTACCTAGCCCAGATACGCAGTATTTT. Amino acids: CASSLPSPDTQYF.

This chain uses TRBV7-2 with TRBJ1-1; the D is unclear. The CDR3 covers 13 residues. From germline, CDR1 is SGHTA and CDR2 FQGNSA. V lost 5 bases and J lost 7, with 14 bases in between. The CDR3 bases are TGTGCCAGCAGCACCCGACATCCGAATGAAGCTTTCTTT. It codes for CASSTRHPNEAFF.

This clone has a single count. The junction and the germline gene differ at one end; a read error may be behind it. CDR3 residues: CASSRVGTGRDF. The CDR3 bases are TGTGCCAGCAGTCGGGTCGGTACGGGGAGGGATTTT. This chain connects TRBV2 to TRBJ2-3, with 7 bases matching TRBD2. This CDR3 region has 12 residues. Germline lookup yields CDR1 SNHLY and CDR2 FYNNEI. Complete variable domain (other parts from reference TRBV2 and TRBJ2-3): EPEVTQTPSHQVTQMGQEVILRCVPISNHLYFYWYRQILGQKVEFLVSFYNNEISEKSEIFDDQFSVERPDGSNFTLKIRSTKLEDSAMYFCASSRVGTGRDFGPGTRLTVL.

There are a few counts of this clone. This chain links TRBV5-1 with TRBJ1-2; a possible D gene is TRBD1 (6 bases). Germline values: CDR1 SGHRS, CDR2 YFSETQ. The CDR3 length is 16 residues. V lost 4 bases, J lost 5 bases, and 21 bases lay in between. For the CDR3, the DNA is TGCGCCAGCAGCCCCGGTGACGTAGGGAGGGGGTATGGCTACACCTTC. This gives the protein CASSPGDVGRGYGYTF.

The chain carries TRBV7-2 and TRBJ1-2; D uncertain. Germline V gene sequence: CDR1 SGHTA, CDR2 FQGNSA. This CDR3 contains 16 residues. V lost 1 base to trimming and J lost 0 bases, with 12 bases between them. The CDR3 loop is CASSLDIPRANYGYTF. DNA of the CDR3: TGTGCCAGCAGCTTAGATATCCCGCGAGCTAACTATGGCTACACCTTC.

Only a few counts were recorded for this clone. The gene calls are TRBV11-2 and TRBJ2-1; 7 bases match TRBD1. The V gene end was trimmed by 5 bases and the J gene end by 7 bases; junction bases not matched to a gene: 14. The germline gives CDR1 SGHAT, CDR2 FQNNGV. This CDR3 contains 16 residues. The CDR3: CASSPRATGAQNEQFF. Written as DNA, the CDR3 is TGTGCCAGCAGCCCAAGAGCTACAGGGGCCCAAAATGAGCAGTTCTTC.

The J gene is TRBJ1-2, the V gene TRBV6-5; D gene uncertain. With 6 bases removed from V and 3 bases from J, the gap between germline ends came to 17 bases. The CDR3 loop spans 15 amino acids. Germline lookup yields CDR1 MNHEY and CDR2 SVGAGI. CDR3 region: CASSPSGREDYGYTF. The DNA of the CDR3 is TGTGCCAGCAGCCCCTCGGGAAGGGAGGACTATGGCTACACCTTC.